The T cell receptor beta chain under discussion was sequenced for a study of T-cell memory formation after mild COVID-19. Study-wide context: There were largely donor-specific TCR clusters. Study-wide findings and caveats: What remained unconfirmed was the SARS-CoV-2 specificity of second-wave clones peaking on day 37. Most CD4+ clones that shrank were in CM and EM, while CD8+ ones turned up in EMRA.

This clonotype was counted between two and nine times. What it recognizes is unknown. Trimming left V 0 bases short and J 3 bases short, with 9 bases between. This CDR3 comprises 15 residues. The germline gives CDR1 SGHRS, CDR2 YFSETQ. With constant-segment primers, 5'RACE yielded cDNA libraries of TCR alpha and TCR beta that carried sample barcodes and UMIs. TCRdb processed the 5' RACE reads anew with MiXCR; each CDR3 protein has one entry. The sample contains about 150,000 distinct CDR3 sequences, 15% to 20% of which appear only once. The genes are TRBV5-1 and TRBJ2-2; weak D call: TRBD2 (5 bases). The sample comprised PBMCs or a T cell subset sorted from them (not recorded which). The sequence derives from an adult woman who had mild COVID-19 (a few samples of this study predate the infection). Cell type and time point are not known. This CDR3 reads CASSLDTRDTGELFF. The CDR3 nucleotides are TGCGCCAGCAGCTTGGACACTAGAGACACCGGGGAGCTGTTTTTT. Full variable domain (remainder filled in from reference TRBV5-1 and TRBJ2-2): KAGVTQTPRYLIKTRGQQVTLSCSPISGHRSVSWYQQTPGQGLQFLFEYFSETQRNKGNFPGRFSGRQFSNSRSEMNVSTLELGDSALYLCASSLDTRDTGELFFGEGSRLTVL.